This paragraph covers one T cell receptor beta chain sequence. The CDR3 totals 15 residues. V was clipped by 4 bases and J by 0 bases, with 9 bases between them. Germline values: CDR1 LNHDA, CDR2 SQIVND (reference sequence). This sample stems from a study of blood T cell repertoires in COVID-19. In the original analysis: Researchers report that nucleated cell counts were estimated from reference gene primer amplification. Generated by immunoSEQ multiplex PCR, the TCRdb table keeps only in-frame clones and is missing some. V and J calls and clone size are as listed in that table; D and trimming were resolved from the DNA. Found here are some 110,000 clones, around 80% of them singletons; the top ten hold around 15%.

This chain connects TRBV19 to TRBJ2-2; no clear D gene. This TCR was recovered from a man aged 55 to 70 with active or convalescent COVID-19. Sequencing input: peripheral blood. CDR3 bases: TGTGCCAGTAGTAGGTACACGACGAACACCGGGGAGCTGTTTTTT. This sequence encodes CASSRYTTNTGELFF.